This TCR beta chain came from a study of blood T cells in healthy people across ages (dated by TCRdb to 2015 to 2017). Regarding the complete study: In model experiments, roughly one uniquely barcoded TCR beta cDNA molecule per two T cells was captured by template switching. The study measured age-related changes in TCR beta repertoire diversity using deep sequencing normalized with unique cDNA molecular identifiers. The donors were split into four age groups: young (average about 15 years), middle-aged (roughly 40), aged (about 56) and long-lived (roughly 88). To avoid experimental bias, donors of different ages were randomly spread across the sequencing lanes. For two donors (one aged 18 to 29 and one aged 80 or older), the study analyzed two additional independent replicas of 1 million unique cDNA reads from the same blood draw. Study-wide findings and limitations: The percentage of naive T cells measured by flow cytometry correlated strongly with observed TCR beta diversity. The CMV infection status of donors was not known, potentially confounding age-related changes in expanded clonotypes. Total diversity estimates from one million sequenced T cells were considered lower bounds and underestimates. Compared with the aged group, more naive CD4+ T cells, fewer expanded clones and increased TCR diversity were shown by the long-lived group, suggesting age selection. Bulk unsorted PBMC profiling prevented conclusive comparison of naive and antigen-experienced compartments. As age increased, observed TCR beta diversity per million T cells dropped in a roughly linear way, and a significant reduction was already evident by age about 40.

In regard to this clonotype: The clone's antigen remains unknown. Base qualities were left out, and no much larger clone turns up one base away.

There are 13 amino acids in the CDR3, from cysteine to phenylalanine inclusive. Only the CDR3 DNA stays, 39 bases, in frame from base 1. Unmatched junction bases come to 9, with V trimmed by 10 bases and J by 5 bases. In the germline V gene, CDR1 corresponds to SGHVS and CDR2 to FQNEAQ. Donors were about 36 systemically healthy Caucasian individuals from Russia aged roughly 6 to 95 years. Each donor gave 8 to 10 milliliters of peripheral blood, collected into EDTA-treated Vacutainer tubes. Ficoll-Paque density-gradient centrifugation was used to isolate PBMCs, with at least 7 million per sample. Trizol reagent was used to extract total RNA from PBMCs, with at least 5 micrograms per sample. For every donor, an aliquot of PBMCs went through flow cytometry to measure the percentages of naive CD45RAhigh/CD27high T cells. The library was obtained by 5' RACE. TCRdb records Illumina HiSeq 2500 as the sequencer. A second PCR of roughly 7 to 11 cycles was performed with a sample-barcoded 5' primer and a J-beta primer mix. A template-switch 5' adaptor carrying 12 random nucleotides introduced a unique molecular identifier onto each TCR beta cDNA molecule. Each sample yielded at least 3 million CDR3-containing paired-end reads. All of the RNA was converted into first-strand cDNA using the Mint cDNA synthesis kit, with a TRBC-specific oligonucleotide serving as the primer. All cDNA was treated with uracil-DNA glycosylase and then went through a first 18-cycle PCR with the universal primers M1SS and BC2_uni_R. On the authors' methods: For normalization, 1 million high-quality reads were randomly selected from each sample, with every read carrying a distinct molecular identifier. Instead of being binned into consensus sequences, reads that shared molecular identifiers were thrown out. MiTCR, with a Q25 quality threshold and the strictest error-elimination algorithm, was used for CDR3 identification, clonotype clustering and error correction. Lower-bound total TCR beta diversity was estimated with a nonparametric unseen species model using Euler transformation. TCRdb took the public reads, trimmed them with fastp at Q25, ran MiXCR for clone calling and kept in-frame beta chains. CDR3 protein sequences are deduplicated, and each keeps its most common genes and DNA. The V and J calls reflect TCRdb's pipeline rather than the authors' work. The sample data list under 800,000 distinct CDR3 sequences, and around a fifth of these were observed just once. Around 3.4% of the sample comes from the top ten.

This clonotype originated in a man aged 65 to 85 in good health. What was sequenced was blood. The V gene is TRBV7-8 and the J gene is TRBJ2-5; TRBD2 lines up with 8 middle nucleotides. The DNA sequence is given as TGTGCCACCCAAGCGGGAGTGGAGGAGACCCAGTACTTC. It is translated as CATQAGVEETQYF.